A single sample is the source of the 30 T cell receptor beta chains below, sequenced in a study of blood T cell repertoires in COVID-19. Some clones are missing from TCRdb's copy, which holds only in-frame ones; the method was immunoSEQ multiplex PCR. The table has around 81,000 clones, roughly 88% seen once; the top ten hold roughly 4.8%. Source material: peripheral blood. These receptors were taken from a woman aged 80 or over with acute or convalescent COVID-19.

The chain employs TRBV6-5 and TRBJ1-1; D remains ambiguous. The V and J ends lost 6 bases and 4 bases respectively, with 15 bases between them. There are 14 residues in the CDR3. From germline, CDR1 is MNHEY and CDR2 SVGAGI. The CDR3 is CASSPRYSGTEAFF. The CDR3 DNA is TGTGCCAGCAGCCCCCGCTACTCCGGCACTGAAGCTTTCTTT.

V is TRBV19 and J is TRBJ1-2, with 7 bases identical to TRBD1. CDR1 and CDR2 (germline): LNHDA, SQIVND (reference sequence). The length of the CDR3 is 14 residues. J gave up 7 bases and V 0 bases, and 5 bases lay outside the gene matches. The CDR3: CASSIEGQRAGYTF. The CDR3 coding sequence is TGTGCCAGTAGTATAGAGGGACAGAGGGCTGGCTACACCTTC.

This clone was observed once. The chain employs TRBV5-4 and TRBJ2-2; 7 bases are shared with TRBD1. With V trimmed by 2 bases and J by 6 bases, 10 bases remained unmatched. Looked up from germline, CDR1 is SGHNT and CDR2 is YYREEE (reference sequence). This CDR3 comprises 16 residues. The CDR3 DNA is TGTGCCAGCAGCTTAGGACAGGCGACCTCCGCCGGGGAGCTGTTTTTT. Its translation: CASSLGQATSAGELFF.

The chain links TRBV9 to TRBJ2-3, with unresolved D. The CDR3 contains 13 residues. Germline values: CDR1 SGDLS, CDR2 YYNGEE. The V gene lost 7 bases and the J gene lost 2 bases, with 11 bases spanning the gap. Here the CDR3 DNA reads TGTGCCAGCTCGCAGAAACCCACAGATACGCAGTATTTT. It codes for CASSQKPTDTQYF.

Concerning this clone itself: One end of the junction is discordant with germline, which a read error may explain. Here the CDR3 reads CASSPGARGSSDTQYF. DNA for the CDR3: TGTGCTAGCAGCCCAGGGGCCCGAGGTTCGTCGGATACGCAGTATTTT. The V call is TRBV7-7, the J call TRBJ2-3, with D perhaps matching TRBD1 (6 bases). CDR3 size: 16 residues. Germline CDR1 reads SSHAT; CDR2 reads FNYEAQ (reference sequence).

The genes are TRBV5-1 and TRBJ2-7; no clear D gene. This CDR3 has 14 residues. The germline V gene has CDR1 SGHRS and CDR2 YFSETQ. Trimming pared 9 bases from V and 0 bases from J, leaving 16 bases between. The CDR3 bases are TGCGCCACCACGCCCGACACCAACTCCTACGAGCAGTACTTC. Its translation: CATTPDTNSYEQYF.

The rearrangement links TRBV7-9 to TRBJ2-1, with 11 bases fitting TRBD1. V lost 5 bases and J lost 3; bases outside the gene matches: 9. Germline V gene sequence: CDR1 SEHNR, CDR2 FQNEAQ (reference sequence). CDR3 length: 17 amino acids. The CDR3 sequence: CASSPYRTGGDYNEQFF. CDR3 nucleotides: TGTGCCAGCAGCCCCTACAGGACAGGGGGCGACTACAATGAGCAGTTCTTC.

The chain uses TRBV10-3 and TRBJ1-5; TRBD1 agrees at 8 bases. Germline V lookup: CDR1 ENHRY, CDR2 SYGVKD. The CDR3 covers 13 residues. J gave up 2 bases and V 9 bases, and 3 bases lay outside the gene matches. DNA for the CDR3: TGTGCCATACAGGGGGACGGCAATCAGCCCCAGCATTTT. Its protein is CAIQGDGNQPQHF.

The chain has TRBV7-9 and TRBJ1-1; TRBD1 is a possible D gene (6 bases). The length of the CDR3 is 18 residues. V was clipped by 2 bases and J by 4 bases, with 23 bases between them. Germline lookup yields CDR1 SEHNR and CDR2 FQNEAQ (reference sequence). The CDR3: CASSLPQLFKQGSTEAFF. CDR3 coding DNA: TGTGCCAGCAGCTTACCCCAACTGTTTAAGCAGGGGAGCACTGAAGCTTTCTTT. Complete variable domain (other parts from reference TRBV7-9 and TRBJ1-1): DTGVSQNPRHKITKRGQNVTFRCDPISEHNRLYWYRQTLGQGPEFLTYFQNEAQLEKSRLLSDRFSAERPKGSFSTLEIQRTEQGDSAMYLCASSLPQLFKQGSTEAFFGQGTRLTVV.

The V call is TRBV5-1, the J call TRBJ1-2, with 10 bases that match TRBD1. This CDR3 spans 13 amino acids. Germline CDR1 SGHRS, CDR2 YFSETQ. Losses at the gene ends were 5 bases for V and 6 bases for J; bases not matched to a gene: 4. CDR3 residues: CASSGTGVDGYTF. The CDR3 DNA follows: TGCGCCAGCAGTGGGACAGGGGTGGATGGCTACACCTTC.

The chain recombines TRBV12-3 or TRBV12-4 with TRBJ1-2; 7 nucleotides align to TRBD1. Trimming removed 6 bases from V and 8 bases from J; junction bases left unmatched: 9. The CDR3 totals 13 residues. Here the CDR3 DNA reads TGTGCCAGCAGCAGGGGGACAGAAAACGGCTACACCTTC. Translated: CASSRGTENGYTF.

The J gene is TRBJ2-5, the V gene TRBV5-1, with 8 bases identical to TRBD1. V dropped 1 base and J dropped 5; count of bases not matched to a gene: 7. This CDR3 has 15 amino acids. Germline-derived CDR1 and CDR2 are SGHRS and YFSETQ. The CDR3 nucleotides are TGCGCCAGCAGCTTGCAGGGGGCATCTGGGGAGACCCAGTACTTC. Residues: CASSLQGASGETQYF.

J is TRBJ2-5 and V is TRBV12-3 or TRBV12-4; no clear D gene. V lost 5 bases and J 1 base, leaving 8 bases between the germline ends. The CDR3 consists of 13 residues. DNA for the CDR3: TGTGCCAGCAGTCGCGGAAGCCAAGAGACCCAGTACTTC. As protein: CASSRGSQETQYF.

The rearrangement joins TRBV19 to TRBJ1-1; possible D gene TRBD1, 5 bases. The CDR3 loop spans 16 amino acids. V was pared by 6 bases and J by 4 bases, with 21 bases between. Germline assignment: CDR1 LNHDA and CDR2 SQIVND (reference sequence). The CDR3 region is CASRSRGVGGGTEAFF. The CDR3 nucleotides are TGTGCCAGTAGATCGCGGGGGGTCGGGGGAGGCACTGAAGCTTTCTTT.

CDR3 DNA sequence: TGTGCCAGCAGCCAAGATGGGGACACGGAGGAGACCCAGTACTTC. Amino acids: CASSQDGDTEETQYF. This sequence joins TRBV4-2 and TRBJ2-5, with a possible D match to TRBD1 (6 bases). This CDR3 spans 15 amino acids. The V end was cut by 0 bases, the J end by 5 bases, with 13 bases between. Germline V gene data show CDR1 as LGHNA and CDR2 as YNFKEQ.

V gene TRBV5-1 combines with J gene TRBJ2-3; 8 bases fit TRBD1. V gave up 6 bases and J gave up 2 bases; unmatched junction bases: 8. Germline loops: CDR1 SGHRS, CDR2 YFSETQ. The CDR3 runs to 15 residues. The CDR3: CASTMMDRATDTQYF. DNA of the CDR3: TGCGCCAGCACCATGATGGACAGGGCCACAGATACGCAGTATTTT. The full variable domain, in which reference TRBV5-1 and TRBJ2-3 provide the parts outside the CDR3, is KAGVTQTPRYLIKTRGQQVTLSCSPISGHRSVSWYQQTPGQGLQFLFEYFSETQRNKGNFPGRFSGRQFSNSRSEMNVSTLELGDSALYLCASTMMDRATDTQYFGPGTRLTVL.

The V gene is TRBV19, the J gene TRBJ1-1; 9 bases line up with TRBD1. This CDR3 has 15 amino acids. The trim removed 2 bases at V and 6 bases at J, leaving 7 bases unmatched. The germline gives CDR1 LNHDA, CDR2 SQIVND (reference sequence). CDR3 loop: CASSIPQTGGSEAFF. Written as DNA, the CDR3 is TGTGCCAGTAGTATACCCCAGACAGGGGGTTCTGAAGCTTTCTTT.

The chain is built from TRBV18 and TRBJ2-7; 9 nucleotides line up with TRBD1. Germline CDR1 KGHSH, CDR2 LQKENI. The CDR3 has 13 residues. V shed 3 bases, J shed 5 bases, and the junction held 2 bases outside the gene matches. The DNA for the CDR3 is TGTGCCAGCTCACCGGGACAGGGCGACGAGCAGTACTTC. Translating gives CASSPGQGDEQYF.

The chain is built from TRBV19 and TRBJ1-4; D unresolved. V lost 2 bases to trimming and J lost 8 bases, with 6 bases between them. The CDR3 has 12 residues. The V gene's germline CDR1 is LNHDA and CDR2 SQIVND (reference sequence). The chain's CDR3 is CASSIQAEKLFF. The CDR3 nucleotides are TGTGCCAGTAGTATACAGGCGGAAAAACTGTTTTTT.

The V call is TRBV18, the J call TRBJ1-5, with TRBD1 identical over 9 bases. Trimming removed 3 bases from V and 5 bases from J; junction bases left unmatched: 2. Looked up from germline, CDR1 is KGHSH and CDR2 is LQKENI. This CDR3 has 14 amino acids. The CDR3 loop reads CASSPGQGDQPQHF. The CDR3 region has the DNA TGTGCCAGCTCACCGGGACAGGGCGATCAGCCCCAGCATTTT.

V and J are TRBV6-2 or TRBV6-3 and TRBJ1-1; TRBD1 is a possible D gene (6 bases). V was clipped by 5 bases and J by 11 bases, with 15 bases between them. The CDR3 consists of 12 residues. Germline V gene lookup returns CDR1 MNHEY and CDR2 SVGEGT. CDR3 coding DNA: TGTGCCAGCAGTCTCGGACAGACTTGGGCTTTCTTT. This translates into CASSLGQTWAFF.

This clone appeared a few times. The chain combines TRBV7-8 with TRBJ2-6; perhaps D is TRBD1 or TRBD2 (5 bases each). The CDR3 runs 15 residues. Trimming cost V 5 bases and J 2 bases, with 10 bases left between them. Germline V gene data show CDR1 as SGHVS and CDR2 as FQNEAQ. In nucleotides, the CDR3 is TGTGCCAGCAGCCGGGACGGGGCTGGGGCCAACGTCCTGACTTTC. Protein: CASSRDGAGANVLTF.

The chain's CDR3 is CASSLSAAPQEKLFF. The CDR3 coding sequence is TGCGCCAGCAGCTTATCAGCGGCCCCTCAGGAAAAACTGTTTTTT. The chain carries TRBV5-1 and TRBJ1-4; no definite D call. This CDR3 is 15 amino acids long. With 2 bases removed from V and 8 bases from J, the gap between germline ends came to 16 bases. The germline V gene has CDR1 SGHRS and CDR2 YFSETQ.

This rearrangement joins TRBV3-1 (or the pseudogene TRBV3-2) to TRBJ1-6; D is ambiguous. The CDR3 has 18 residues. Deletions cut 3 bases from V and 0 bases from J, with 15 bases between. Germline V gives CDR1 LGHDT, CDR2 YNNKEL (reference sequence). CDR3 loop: CASSHSLGESSYNSPLHF. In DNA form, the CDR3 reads TGTGCCAGCAGCCATTCCCTCGGGGAAAGCTCCTATAATTCACCCCTCCACTTT.

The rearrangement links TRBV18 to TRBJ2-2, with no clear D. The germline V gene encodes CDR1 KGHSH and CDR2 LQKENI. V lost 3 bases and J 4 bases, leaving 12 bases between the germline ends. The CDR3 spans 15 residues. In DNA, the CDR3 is TGTGCCAGCTCACCTTGGCTAGATCTCACCGGGGAGCTGTTTTTT. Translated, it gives CASSPWLDLTGELFF.

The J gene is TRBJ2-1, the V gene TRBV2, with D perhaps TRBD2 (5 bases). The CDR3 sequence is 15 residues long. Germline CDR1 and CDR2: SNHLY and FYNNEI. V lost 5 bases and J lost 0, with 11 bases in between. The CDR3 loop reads CASSPDFSSYNEQFF. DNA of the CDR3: TGTGCCAGCAGTCCGGACTTCAGCTCCTACAATGAGCAGTTCTTC.

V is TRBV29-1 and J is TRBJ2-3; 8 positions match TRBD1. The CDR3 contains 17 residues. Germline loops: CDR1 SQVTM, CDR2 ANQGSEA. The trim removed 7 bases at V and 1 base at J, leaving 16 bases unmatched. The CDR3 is CSAPRTGTLQGTDTQYF. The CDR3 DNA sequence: TGCAGCGCTCCCCGGACAGGGACCCTACAAGGCACAGATACGCAGTATTTT.

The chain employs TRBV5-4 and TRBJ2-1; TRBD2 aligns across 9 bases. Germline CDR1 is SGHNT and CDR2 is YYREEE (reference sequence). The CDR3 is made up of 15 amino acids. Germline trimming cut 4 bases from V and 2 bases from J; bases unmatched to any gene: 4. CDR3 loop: CASSNQRGAYNEQFF. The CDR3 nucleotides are TGTGCCAGCAGCAACCAGCGGGGGGCCTACAATGAGCAGTTCTTC.

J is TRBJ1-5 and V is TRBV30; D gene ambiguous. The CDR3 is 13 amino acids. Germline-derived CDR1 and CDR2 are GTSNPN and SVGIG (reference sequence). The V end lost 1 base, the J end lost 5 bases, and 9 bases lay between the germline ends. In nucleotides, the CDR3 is TGTGCCTGGAGTGCGGACTACGATCAGCCCCAGCATTTT. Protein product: CAWSADYDQPQHF.

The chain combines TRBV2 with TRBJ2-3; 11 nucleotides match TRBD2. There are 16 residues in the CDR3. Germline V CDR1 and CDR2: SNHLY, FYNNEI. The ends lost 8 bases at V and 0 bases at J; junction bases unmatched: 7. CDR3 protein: CASLAGGLASTDTQYF. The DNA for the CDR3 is TGTGCCAGCCTAGCGGGAGGCTTGGCTAGCACAGATACGCAGTATTTT.